This record covers a single T cell receptor beta chain. The data derive from a study of blood T cell repertoires in COVID-19. Background on the study: The origin of the acute and convalescent COVID-19 samples was the United States, Italy and Spain. The analysed material was cDNA or gDNA that came from T cells, B-cell-depleted T cells, or PBMCs.

Methods used by the authors: Reference gene primer amplification yielded estimated nucleated cell counts. Profiled with immunoSEQ multiplex PCR; TCRdb holds only in-frame clones, not every one. D and trimming come from the DNA, and the V and J calls and clone size come from that table. The table records about 24,000 clones, more than 80% of them present only once. The CDR3 spans 13 residues. Germline V gene data show CDR1 as LNHDA and CDR2 as SQIVND (reference sequence). V was cut by 4 bases and J by 5 bases, with 11 bases left in between. Seattle cases were enrolled at active infection and followed longitudinally.

The chain uses TRBV19 and TRBJ1-1, with D possibly matching TRBD1 (5 bases). The source is a woman in her 70s with COVID-19, enrolled during active disease. The sequencing input was peripheral blood. The DNA of the CDR3 is TGTGCCAGTAGTACGGGGGTAGAGACTGAAGCTTTCTTT. Protein sequence: CASSTGVETEAFF.